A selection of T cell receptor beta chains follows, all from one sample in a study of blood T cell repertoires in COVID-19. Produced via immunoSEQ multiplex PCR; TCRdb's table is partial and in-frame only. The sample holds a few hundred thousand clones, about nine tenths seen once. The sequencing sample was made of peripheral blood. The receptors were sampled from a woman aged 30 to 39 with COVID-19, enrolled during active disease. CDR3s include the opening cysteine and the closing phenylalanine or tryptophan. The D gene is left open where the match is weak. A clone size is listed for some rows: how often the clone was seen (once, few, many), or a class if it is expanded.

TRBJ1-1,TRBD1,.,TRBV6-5,CASSRQGDMNTEAFF,TGTGCCAGCAGTCGACAGGGGGACATGAACACTGAAGCTTTCTTT
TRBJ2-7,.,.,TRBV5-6,CASSYVPGGEQYF,TGTGCCAGCAGCTACGTCCCCGGAGGCGAGCAGTACTTC
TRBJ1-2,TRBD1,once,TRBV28,CASSFRDRGDGYTF,TGTGCCAGCAGTTTCAGGGACAGGGGAGATGGCTACACCTTC
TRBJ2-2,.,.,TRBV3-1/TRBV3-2,CASSTGTGDTGELFF,TGTGCCAGCAGCACCGGGACTGGAGACACCGGGGAGCTGTTTTTT
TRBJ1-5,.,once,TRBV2,CASSVRTAGNSAQHF,TGTGCCAGCAGTGTAAGGACAGCGGGGAATTCCGCCCAGCATTTT
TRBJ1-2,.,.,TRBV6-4,CASSDRAQGGYTF,TGTGCCAGCAGTGACAGGGCTCAGGGAGGCTACACCTTC
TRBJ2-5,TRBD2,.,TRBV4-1,CASSQVLAGRETQYF,TGCGCCAGCAGCCAAGTGCTAGCGGGAAGGGAGACCCAGTACTTC
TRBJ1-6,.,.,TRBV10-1,CARGGQNSSSYNSPLHF,TGCGCCAGGGGGGGGCAGAATTCTAGCTCCTATAATTCACCCCTCCACTTT
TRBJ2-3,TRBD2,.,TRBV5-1,CASSRELAGVQYF,TGCGCCAGCAGCCGGGAACTAGCGGGGGTTCAGTATTTT
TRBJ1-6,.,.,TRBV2,CARGNPGNSPLHF,TGTGCCAGAGGGAACCCGGGGAATTCACCCCTCCACTTT
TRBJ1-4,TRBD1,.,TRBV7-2,CASSPWTGTNEKLFF,TGTGCCAGCAGCCCTTGGACAGGGACTAATGAAAAACTGTTTTTT